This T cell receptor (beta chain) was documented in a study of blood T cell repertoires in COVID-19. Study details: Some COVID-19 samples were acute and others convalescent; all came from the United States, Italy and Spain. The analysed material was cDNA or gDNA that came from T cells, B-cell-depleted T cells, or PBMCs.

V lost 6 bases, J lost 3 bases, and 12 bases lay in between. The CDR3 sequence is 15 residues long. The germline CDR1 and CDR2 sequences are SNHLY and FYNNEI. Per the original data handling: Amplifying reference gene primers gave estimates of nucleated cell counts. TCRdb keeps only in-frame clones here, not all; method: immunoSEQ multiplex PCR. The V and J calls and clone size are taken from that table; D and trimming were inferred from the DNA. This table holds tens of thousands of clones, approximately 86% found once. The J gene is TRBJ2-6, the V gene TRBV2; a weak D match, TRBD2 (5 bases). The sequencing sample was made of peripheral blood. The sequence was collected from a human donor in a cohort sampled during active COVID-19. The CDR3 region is CASSAPGVGANVLTF. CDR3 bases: TGTGCCAGCAGCGCACCCGGGGTTGGGGCCAACGTCCTGACTTTC.